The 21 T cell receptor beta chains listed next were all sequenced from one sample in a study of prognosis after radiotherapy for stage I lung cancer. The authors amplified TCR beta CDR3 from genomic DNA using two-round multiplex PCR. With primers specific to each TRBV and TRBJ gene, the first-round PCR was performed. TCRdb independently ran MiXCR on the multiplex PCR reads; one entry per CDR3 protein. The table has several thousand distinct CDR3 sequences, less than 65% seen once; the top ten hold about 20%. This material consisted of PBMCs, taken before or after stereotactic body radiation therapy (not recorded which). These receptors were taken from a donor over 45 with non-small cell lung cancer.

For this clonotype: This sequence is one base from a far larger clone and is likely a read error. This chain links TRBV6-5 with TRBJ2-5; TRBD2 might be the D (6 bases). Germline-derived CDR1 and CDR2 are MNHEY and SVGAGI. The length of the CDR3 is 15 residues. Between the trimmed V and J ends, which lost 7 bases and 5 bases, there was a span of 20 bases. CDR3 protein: CASMSTIGSGETQYF. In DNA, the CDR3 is TGTGCCAGCATGTCGACTATCGGGAGTGGGGAGACCCAGTACTTC.

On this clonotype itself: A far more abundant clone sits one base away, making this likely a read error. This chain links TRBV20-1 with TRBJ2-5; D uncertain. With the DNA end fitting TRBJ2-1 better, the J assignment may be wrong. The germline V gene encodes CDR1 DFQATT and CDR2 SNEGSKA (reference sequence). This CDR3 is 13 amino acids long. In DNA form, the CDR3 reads TGCAGTGCTAGAGATCTTAGGTCCAATGAGCAGTTCTTC. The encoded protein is CSARDLRSNEQFF.

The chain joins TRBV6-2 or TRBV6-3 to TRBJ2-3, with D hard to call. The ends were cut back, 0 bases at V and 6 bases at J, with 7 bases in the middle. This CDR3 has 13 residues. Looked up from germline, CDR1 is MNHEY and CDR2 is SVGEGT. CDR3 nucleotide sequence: TGTGCCAGCAGTTACTCCATGTGGGATACGCAGTATTTT. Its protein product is CASSYSMWDTQYF.

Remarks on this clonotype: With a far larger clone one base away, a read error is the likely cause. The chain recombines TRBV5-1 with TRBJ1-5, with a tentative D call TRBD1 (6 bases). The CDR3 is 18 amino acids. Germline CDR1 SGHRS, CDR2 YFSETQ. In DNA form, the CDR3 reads TGTGCCAGCAGCCGGGGGGGGCTTTGGGGTGGGCTCGATCAGCCCCAGCATTTT. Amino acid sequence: CASSRGGLWGGLDQPQHF.

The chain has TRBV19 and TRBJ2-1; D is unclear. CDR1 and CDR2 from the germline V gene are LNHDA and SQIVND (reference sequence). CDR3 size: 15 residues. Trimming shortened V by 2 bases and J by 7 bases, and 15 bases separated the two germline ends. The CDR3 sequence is CASSITPDPHNEQFF. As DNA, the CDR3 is TGTGCCAGTAGTATAACCCCCGACCCGCATAATGAGCAGTTCTTC.

CDR3 in DNA: TGCAGTGCTAGCAGGCAGAATAGCAATCAGCCCCAGCATTTT. Translated, it gives CSASRQNSNQPQHF. The V and J genes are TRBV20-1 and TRBJ1-5; D ambiguous. There are 14 residues in the CDR3. From germline, CDR1 is DFQATT and CDR2 SNEGSKA (reference sequence). Trimming removed 3 bases at V and 0 bases at J, with 9 bases between.

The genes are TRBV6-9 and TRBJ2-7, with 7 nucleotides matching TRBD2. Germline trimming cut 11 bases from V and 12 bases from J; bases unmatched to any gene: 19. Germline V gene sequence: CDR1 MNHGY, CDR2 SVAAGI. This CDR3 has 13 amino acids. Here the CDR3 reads CASRGTTRGVGYF. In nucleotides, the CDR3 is TGTGCCTCCCGAGGGACTACTCGGGGAGTTGGGTACTTC.

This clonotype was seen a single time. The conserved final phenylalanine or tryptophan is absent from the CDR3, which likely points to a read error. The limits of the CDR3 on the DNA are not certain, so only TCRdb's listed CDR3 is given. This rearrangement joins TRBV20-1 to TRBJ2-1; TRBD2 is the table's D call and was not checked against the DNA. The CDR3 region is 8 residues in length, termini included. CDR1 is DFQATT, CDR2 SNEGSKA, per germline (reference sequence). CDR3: CSARNPSV.

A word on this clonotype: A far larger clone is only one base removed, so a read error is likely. The CDR3 DNA sequence: TGTGCCAGCAGACAAACACAGGGAGGGTCCGGGGATCTGTTTTTT. Its translation: CASRQTQGGSGDLFF. This chain joins TRBV25-1 and TRBJ2-2; TRBD2 is a possible D gene (7 bases). The length of the CDR3 is 15 residues. Germline V gene sequence: CDR1 MGHDK, CDR2 SYGVNS.

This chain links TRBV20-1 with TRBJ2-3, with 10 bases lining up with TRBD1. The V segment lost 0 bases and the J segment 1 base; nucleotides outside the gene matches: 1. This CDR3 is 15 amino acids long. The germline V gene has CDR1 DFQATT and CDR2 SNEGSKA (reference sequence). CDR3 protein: CSARDGTGGTDTQYF. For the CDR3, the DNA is TGCAGTGCTAGAGATGGGACAGGGGGCACAGATACGCAGTATTTT.

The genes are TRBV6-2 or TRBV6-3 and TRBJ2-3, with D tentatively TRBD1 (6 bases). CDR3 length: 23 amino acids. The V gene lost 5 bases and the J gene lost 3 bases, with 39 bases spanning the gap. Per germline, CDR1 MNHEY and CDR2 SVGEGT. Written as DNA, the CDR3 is TGTGCCAGCAGTGAATCCCTACTGATAGGGGGTACAACCGGGGAGCTGTGTACAGATACGCAGTATTTT. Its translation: CASSESLLIGGTTGELCTDTQYF.

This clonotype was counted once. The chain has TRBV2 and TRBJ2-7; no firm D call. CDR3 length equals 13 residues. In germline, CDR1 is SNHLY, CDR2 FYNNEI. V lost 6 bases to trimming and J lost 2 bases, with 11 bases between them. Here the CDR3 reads CASSVTSTYEQYF. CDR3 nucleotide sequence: TGTGCCAGCAGCGTGACAAGTACCTACGAGCAGTACTTC.

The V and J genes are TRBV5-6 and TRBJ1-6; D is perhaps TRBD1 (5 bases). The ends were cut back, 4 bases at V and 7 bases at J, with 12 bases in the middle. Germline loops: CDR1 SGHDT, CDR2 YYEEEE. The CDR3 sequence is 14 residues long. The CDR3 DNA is TGTGCCAGCAGCGCGTATAGGGGCAATTCACCCCTCCACTTT. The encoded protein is CASSAYRGNSPLHF.

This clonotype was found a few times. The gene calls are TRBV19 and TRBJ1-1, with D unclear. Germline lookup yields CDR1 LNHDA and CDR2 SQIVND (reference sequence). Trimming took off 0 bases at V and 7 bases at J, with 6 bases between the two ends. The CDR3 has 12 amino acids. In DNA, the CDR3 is TGTGCCAGTAGTATAGAAGGGCTTGAAGCTTTCTTT. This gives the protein CASSIEGLEAFF. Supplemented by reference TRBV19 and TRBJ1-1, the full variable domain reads DGGITQSPKYLFRKEGQNVTLSCEQNLNHDAMYWYRQDPGQGLRLIYYSQIVNDFQKGDIAEGYSVSREKKESFPLTVTSAQKNPTAFYLCASSIEGLEAFFGQGTRLTVV.

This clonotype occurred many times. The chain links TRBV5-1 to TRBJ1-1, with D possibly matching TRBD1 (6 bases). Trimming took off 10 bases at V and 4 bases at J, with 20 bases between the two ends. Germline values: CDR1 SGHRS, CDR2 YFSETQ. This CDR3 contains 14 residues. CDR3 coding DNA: TGCGCCTCTCGGGGGGGGGGCAGGAGCACTGAAGCTTTCTTT. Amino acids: CASRGGGRSTEAFF.

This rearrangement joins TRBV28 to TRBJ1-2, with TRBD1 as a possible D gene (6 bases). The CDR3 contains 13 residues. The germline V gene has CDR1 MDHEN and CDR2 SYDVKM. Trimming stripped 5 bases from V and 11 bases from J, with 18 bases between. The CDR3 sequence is CASSERGERGYTF. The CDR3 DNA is TGTGCCAGCAGTGAGAGGGGGGAGCGCGGTTACACCTTC.

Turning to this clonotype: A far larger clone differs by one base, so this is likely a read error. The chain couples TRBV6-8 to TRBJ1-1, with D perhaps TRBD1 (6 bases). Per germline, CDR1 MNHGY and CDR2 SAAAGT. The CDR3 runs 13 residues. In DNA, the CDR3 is TGTGTCAGCAGGGAGAGGGGGGACACTGAAGCTTTCTTT. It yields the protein CVSRERGDTEAFF.

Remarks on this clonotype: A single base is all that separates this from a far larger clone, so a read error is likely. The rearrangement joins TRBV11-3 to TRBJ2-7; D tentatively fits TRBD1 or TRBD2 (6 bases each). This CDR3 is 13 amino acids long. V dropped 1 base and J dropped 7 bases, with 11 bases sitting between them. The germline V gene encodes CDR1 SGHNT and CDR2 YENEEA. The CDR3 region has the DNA TGTGCCAGCAGCTTAGGGGGGGCAAATGAGCAGTACTTC. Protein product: CASSLGGANEQYF.

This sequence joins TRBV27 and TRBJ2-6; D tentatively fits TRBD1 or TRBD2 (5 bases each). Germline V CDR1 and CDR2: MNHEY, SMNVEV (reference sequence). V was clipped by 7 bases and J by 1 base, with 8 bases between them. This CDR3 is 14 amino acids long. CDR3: CASTWGSGANVLTF. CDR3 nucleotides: TGTGCCAGCACTTGGGGGTCTGGGGCCAACGTCCTGACTTTC.

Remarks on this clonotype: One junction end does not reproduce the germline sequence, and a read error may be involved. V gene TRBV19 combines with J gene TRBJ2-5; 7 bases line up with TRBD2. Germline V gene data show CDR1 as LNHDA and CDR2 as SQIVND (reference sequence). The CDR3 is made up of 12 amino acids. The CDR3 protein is CSSLSGAGTQYF. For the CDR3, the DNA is TGTTCCAGTCTCAGCGGGGCGGGGACCCAGTACTTC.

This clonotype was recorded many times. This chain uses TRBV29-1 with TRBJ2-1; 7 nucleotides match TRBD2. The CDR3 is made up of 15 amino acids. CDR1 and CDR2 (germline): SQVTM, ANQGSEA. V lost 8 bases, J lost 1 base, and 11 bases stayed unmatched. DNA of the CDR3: TGCAGCATACCTCATAGCGGGTTTTCCTACAATGAGCAGTTCTTC. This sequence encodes CSIPHSGFSYNEQFF.